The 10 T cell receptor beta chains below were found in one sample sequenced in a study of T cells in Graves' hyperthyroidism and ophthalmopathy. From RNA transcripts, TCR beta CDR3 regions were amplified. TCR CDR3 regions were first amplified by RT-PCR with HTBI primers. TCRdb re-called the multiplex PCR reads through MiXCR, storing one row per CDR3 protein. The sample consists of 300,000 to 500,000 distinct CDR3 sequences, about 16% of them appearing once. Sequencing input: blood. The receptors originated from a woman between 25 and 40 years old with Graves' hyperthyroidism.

CDR3 sequence (DNA): TGCGCCAGCAGCCGAGGACTAGCGGGGGGATCGAACACCGGGGAGCTGTTTTTT. It encodes CASSRGLAGGSNTGELFF. V usage is TRBV5-1 and J usage is TRBJ2-2; 14 bases fit TRBD2. V dropped 4 bases and J dropped 0; count of bases not matched to a gene: 5. The CDR3 runs to 18 residues. CDR1 and CDR2 from the germline V gene are SGHRS and YFSETQ.

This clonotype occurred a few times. The CDR3 DNA follows: TGTGCCTGGATATCCCAGGCTCTCGGCACCATATATTTT. This gives the protein CAWISQALGTIYF. J is TRBJ1-3 and V is TRBV30; no reliable D call. The CDR3 is 13 residues long. Trimming took 4 bases from V and 9 from J, leaving 16 bases between them. From germline, CDR1 is GTSNPN and CDR2 SVGIG (reference sequence).

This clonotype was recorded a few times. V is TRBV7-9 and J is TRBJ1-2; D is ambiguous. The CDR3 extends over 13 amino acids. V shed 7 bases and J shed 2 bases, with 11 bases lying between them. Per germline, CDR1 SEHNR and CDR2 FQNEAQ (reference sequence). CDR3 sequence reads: CASTRGRNYGYTF. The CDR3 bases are TGTGCCAGCACCAGAGGACGGAACTATGGCTACACCTTC.

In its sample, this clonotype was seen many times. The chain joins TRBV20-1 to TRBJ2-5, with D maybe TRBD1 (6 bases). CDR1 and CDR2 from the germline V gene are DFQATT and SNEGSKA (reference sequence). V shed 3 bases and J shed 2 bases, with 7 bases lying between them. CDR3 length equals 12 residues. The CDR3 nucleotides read TGCAGTGCTAGGACAGGACAAGAGACCCAGTACTTC. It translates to CSARTGQETQYF.

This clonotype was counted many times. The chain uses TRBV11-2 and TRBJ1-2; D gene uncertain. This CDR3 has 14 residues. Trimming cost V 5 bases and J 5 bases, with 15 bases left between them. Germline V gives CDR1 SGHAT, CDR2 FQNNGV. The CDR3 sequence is CASSALTVMYGYTF. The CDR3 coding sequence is TGTGCCAGCAGCGCCCTAACCGTAATGTATGGCTACACCTTC. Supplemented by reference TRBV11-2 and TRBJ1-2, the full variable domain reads EAGVAQSPRYKIIEKRQSVAFWCNPISGHATLYWYQQILGQGPKLLIQFQNNGVVDDSQLPKDRFSAERLKGVDSTLKIQPAKLEDSAVYLCASSALTVMYGYTFGSGTRLTVV.

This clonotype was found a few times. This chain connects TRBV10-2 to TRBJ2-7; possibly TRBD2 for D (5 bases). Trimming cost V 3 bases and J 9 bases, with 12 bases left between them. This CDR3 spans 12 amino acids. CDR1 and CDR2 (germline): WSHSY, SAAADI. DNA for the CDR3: TGCGCCAGCAGTGAAGGACTCTCAGGGCAGTACTTC. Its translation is CASSEGLSGQYF.

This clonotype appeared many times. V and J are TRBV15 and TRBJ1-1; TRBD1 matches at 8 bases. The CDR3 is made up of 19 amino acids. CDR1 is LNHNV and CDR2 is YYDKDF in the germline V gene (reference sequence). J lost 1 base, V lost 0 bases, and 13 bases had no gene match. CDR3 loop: CATSRDYPIMTGANTEAFF. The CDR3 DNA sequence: TGTGCCACCAGCAGAGATTACCCCATAATGACAGGGGCGAACACTGAAGCTTTCTTT. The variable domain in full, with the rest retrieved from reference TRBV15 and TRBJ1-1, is DAMVIQNPRYQVTQFGKPVTLSCSQTLNHNVMYWYQQKSSQAPKLLFHYYDKDFNNEADTPDNFQSRRPNTSFCFLDIRSPGLGDTAMYLCATSRDYPIMTGANTEAFFGQGTRLTVV.

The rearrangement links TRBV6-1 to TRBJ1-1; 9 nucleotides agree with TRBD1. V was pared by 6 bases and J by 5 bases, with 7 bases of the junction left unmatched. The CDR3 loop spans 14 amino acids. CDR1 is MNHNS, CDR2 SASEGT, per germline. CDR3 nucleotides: TGTGCCAGCAGCGCCGGGACAGGGAGGACTGAAGCTTTCTTT. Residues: CASSAGTGRTEAFF.

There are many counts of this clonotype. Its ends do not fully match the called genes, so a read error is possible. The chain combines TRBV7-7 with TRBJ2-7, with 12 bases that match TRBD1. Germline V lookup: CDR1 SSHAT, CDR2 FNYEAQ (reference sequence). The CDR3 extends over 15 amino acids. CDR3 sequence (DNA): TGTGCTAGCAGCTTGGGACAGGGGGCAACCTACGAGCAGTACTTC. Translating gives CASSLGQGATYEQYF.

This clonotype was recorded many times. CDR3 bases: TGTGCCAGCAGTTTCGGGCTAGCGGGAGGGCTCTCCTACAATGAGCAGTTCTTC. Encoded protein: CASSFGLAGGLSYNEQFF. This sequence joins TRBV28 and TRBJ2-1; 12 nucleotides align to TRBD2. CDR3 size: 18 residues. V shed 3 bases, J shed 0 bases, and the junction held 6 bases outside the gene matches. Per germline, CDR1 MDHEN and CDR2 SYDVKM.